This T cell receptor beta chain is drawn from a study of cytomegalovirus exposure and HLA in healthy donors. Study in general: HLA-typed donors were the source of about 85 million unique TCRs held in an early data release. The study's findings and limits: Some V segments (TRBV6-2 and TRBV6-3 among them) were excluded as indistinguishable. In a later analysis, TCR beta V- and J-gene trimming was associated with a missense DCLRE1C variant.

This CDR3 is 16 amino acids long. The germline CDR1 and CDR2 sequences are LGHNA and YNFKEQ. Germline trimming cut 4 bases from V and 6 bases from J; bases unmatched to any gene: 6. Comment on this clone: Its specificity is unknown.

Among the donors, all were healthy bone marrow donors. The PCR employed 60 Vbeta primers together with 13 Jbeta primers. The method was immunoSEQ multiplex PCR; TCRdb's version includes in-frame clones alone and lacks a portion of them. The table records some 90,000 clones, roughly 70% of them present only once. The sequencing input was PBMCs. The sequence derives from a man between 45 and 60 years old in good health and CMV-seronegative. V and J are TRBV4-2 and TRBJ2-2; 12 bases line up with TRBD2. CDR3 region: CASSRLLAGGSGELFF. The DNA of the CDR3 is TGTGCCAGCAGCCGCCTACTAGCGGGAGGATCCGGGGAGCTGTTTTTT.